A single sample gave rise to the 2 T cell receptor beta chains below, sequenced in a study of Ad26.COV2.S vaccination and SARS-CoV-2 variants. Sample treatment: some 20 received Ad26.COV2.S at low or high dose, single or two shots; 5 received placebo; per-sample allocation not given. Vaccine and placebo recipients were sampled on day 63 after the first injection. Method: immunoSEQ multiplex PCR; TCRdb's copy keeps in-frame clones and lacks some. This table has approximately 410,000 clones, roughly 88% appearing once. The sample was peripheral blood, taken in a trial of Ad26.COV2.S vaccine versus placebo. These TCRs come from a person aged 18 to 65 who received the Ad26.COV2.S COVID-19 vaccine or a placebo.

This chain uses TRBV6-4 with TRBJ2-2, with 9 bases aligning to TRBD2. The CDR3 spans 15 residues. Germline CDR1 is MRHNA and CDR2 is SNTAGT. The J segment lost 4 bases and the V segment lost 5 bases, leaving 5 bases of the junction unmatched. The CDR3 DNA follows: TGTGCCAGCAGTTTAGCGGGGGCCTTCACCGGGGAGCTGTTTTTT. Translation gives CASSLAGAFTGELFF.

The gene calls are TRBV20-1 and TRBJ2-7, with D tentatively TRBD1 (7 bases). This CDR3 contains 12 residues. CDR1 DFQATT and CDR2 SNEGSKA come from the germline V gene (reference sequence). Deletions cut 3 bases from V and 3 bases from J, with 9 bases between. The CDR3 DNA reads TGCAGTGCTAGTCAGGGGGGCTACGAGCAGTACTTC. Translating it yields CSASQGGYEQYF.